The next 7 T cell receptor beta chains were all read from a single sample in a study of post-analysis software for immune sequencing data. The study, taken as a whole, reports: Five or six TRBV segments were significantly more frequent in patients than in controls. TRBV5-6, TRBV5-1 and TRBV20-1 were among these segments.

cDNA libraries of TCR beta carried unique molecular identifiers. In TCRdb, the PCR reads were re-called with MiXCR into one record per CDR3 protein. The sample lists about 770,000 distinct CDR3 sequences; around 45% were seen once. Their antigens remain unidentified. The sample comprised blood. The receptor source for this set is a girl aged 10 to 17 with multiple sclerosis.

V usage is TRBV5-1 and J usage is TRBJ2-7, with 10 positions matching TRBD1. CDR3 length: 14 amino acids. The germline V gene encodes CDR1 SGHRS and CDR2 YFSETQ. V lost 4 bases and J lost 5; bases outside the gene matches: 6. In DNA form, the CDR3 reads TGCGCCAGCAGCAGAAGACAGGGGGCACACGAGCAGTACTTC. Translating it yields CASSRRQGAHEQYF.

The chain carries TRBV12-3 or TRBV12-4 and TRBJ2-3; 7 bases align to TRBD2. The CDR3 contains 17 residues. After removal of 2 bases from V and 3 bases from J, the junction contained 11 bases not matched to a gene. DNA of the CDR3: TGTGCCAGCAGTTTAAGGGCGGCGGGAGACTGGACAGATACGCAGTATTTT. Protein product: CASSLRAAGDWTDTQYF.

The V and J genes are TRBV29-1 and TRBJ2-1; 12 bases are a match to TRBD2. The CDR3 length is 15 residues. From germline, CDR1 is SQVTM and CDR2 ANQGSEA. Losses at the gene ends were 3 bases for V and 3 bases for J; bases not matched to a gene: 3. The CDR3 is CSVDGLAGYYNEQFF. The DNA for the CDR3 is TGCAGCGTTGACGGACTAGCGGGGTACTACAATGAGCAGTTCTTC.

In its sample, this clonotype was seen once. The chain recombines TRBV20-1 with TRBJ2-7, with D possibly being TRBD1 (6 bases). Trimming took 1 base from V and 2 from J, leaving 15 bases between them. The CDR3 is made up of 15 amino acids. Germline V gene lookup returns CDR1 DFQATT and CDR2 SNEGSKA (reference sequence). Written as DNA, the CDR3 is TGCAGTGCTAGAGTACGGCCGCAGGGGACCTACGAGCAGTACTTC. It is translated as CSARVRPQGTYEQYF.

The chain carries TRBV14 and TRBJ2-5; 8 bases align to TRBD2. CDR3 size: 12 residues. The V segment lost 1 base and the J segment 11 bases; nucleotides outside the gene matches: 3. Germline V lookup: CDR1 SGHDN, CDR2 FVKESK. The CDR3: CASSQAPGGQYF. The CDR3 region has the DNA TGTGCCAGCAGCCAAGCGCCGGGAGGGCAGTACTTC.

The V call is TRBV7-8, the J call TRBJ1-5; 10 nucleotides line up with TRBD1. Germline V CDR1 and CDR2: SGHVS, FQNEAQ. With V trimmed by 4 bases and J by 4 bases, 7 bases remained unmatched. The CDR3 spans 16 residues. The CDR3 region has the DNA TGTGCCAGCAGCTCTCTTCGGGACAGGGGTAATCAGCCCCAGCATTTT. It yields the protein CASSSLRDRGNQPQHF.

This clonotype was counted between two and nine times. V and J are TRBV7-2 and TRBJ2-3; perhaps D is TRBD1 or TRBD2 (5 bases each). This CDR3 comprises 12 residues. Trimming cost V 5 bases and J 6 bases, with 9 bases left between them. Germline loops: CDR1 SGHTA, CDR2 FQGNSA. CDR3 in amino acids: CASSEWGDTQYF. The CDR3, as DNA: TGTGCCAGCAGCGAATGGGGGGATACGCAGTATTTT.